This T cell receptor (beta chain) was sequenced during a study of T-cell memory formation after mild COVID-19 (dated by TCRdb to about 2021). Study-wide context: Most TCR sequence clusters were specific to one of the two donors. Two young, previously healthy adult volunteers made up the cohort, one male and one female. In two donors, T-cell clones that expanded and contracted after mild COVID-19 were followed by sequencing TCRalpha and TCRbeta repertoires longitudinally.

Ficoll-Paque density gradient centrifugation was used to isolate PBMCs. With regard to this clonotype: Its target antigen remains unknown. No much larger clonotype is one base removed from it; base qualities were not supplied.

Paper-wide results and their limitations: Balanced CD4/CD8 phenotypes were observed for clones contracting from day 15 to 85, whereas a bias towards CD4+ was observed for a second wave of clones expanding from day 15 to 37. Contracting CD4+ clones were found mainly in CM and EM memory subsets, while CD8+ clones were enriched in EMRA. The study covered only a couple of mild cases, and larger cohorts including severe cases with pre-infection samples were considered necessary. Some responding clones were detected in pre-infection memory, which suggested that pre-existing cross-reactive memory T cells had joined the SARS-CoV-2 response. SARS-CoV-2 specificity of the second-wave clones peaking on day 37 was not confirmed.

Sequencing was carried out with an Illumina NovaSeq 6000. TCRalpha and TCRbeta cDNA libraries were constructed by 5'RACE with constant-segment primers, with sample barcodes and unique molecular identifiers being introduced. RNA was extracted from every sample with Trizol reagent. The libraries were amplified in two PCR steps, and the second step added a second sample barcode and Illumina TruSeq adapters. Sequencing of the libraries was done on an Illumina NovaSeq, producing 2 x 150 bp paired-end reads. As for the authors' bioinformatics: Reads were demultiplexed and collapsed into UMI-guided consensus sequences with migec v1.2.7. Using mixcr v2.1.11, UMI consensuses were aligned to TRA and TRB V and J templates and then assembled into clonotypes. Clonotypes were classified as expanded or contracted when called significant by both edgeR and NoisET, with noise models trained on biological replicates. For edgeR calls, the cutoffs were a false discovery rate-adjusted p below 0.01 and a log2 fold-change threshold of 1. As an exploratory analysis of dynamics, max-normalized trajectories of the 1000 most abundant clonotypes were examined with PCA combined with hierarchical clustering. The CD4 or CD8 phenotype of responding clones was assigned using the separately sequenced CD4+ and CD8+ repertoires. Through fastp at Q25 and MiXCR, TCRdb rebuilt clones from the public reads, retaining in-frame beta chains. Each record represents a unique CDR3 protein, reported with the most common genes and DNA among its rows. What appears here as the V and J calls and clone size reflects TCRdb's work, not the paper's. Recorded for this sample are about 600,000 distinct CDR3 sequences; roughly 22% of them occurred a single time. Clones ranked in the top ten supply roughly 8.3% of the sample.

The CDR3 contains 15 residues, cysteine and phenylalanine counted. Left in the record is the CDR3 DNA by itself, 45 bases read in frame from the first base. The germline V gene provides CDR1 SGHVS and CDR2 FNYEAQ. V and J are truncated by 5 bases and 5 bases respectively, leaving an intervening sequence of 16 bases. The rearranged chain carries TRBV7-6 and TRBJ1-5; the D gene assignment is ambiguous. The clonotype was recovered from an adult woman who had mild COVID-19 (a few samples of this study predate the infection). The sample titles of this study are shuffled in the database, so cell type and time point are left out; the donor was told from shared clones. The specimen sequenced was PBMCs or a T cell subset sorted from them (not recorded which). The CDR3 sequence is CASSPTQDFYQPQHF. Read as DNA, the sequence is TGTGCCAGCAGCCCCACGCAGGACTTCTATCAGCCCCAGCATTTT. Extended through the reference TRBV7-6 and TRBJ1-5 proteins, this CDR3 yields the full variable domain: GAGVSQSPRYKVTKRGQDVALRCDPISGHVSLYWYRQALGQGPEFLTYFNYEAQQDKSGLPNDRFSAERPEGSISTLTIQRTEQRDSAMYRCASSPTQDFYQPQHFGDGTRLSIL.